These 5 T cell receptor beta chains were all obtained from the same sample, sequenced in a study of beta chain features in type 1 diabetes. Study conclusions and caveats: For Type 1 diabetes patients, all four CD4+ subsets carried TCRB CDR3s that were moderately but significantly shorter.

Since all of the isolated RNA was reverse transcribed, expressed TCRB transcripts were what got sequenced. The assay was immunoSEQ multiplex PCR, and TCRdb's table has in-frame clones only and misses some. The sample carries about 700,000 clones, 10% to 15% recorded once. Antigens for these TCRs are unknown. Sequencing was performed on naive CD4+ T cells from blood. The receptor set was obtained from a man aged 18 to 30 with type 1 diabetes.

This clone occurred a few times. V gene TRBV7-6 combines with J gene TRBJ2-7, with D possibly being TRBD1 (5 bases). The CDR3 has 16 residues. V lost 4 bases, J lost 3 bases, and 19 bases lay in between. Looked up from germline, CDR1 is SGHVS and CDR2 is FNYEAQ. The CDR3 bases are TGTGCCAGCAGCTCCCCCGTGGACACCCGGCGCTACGAGCAGTACTTC. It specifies CASSSPVDTRRYEQYF.

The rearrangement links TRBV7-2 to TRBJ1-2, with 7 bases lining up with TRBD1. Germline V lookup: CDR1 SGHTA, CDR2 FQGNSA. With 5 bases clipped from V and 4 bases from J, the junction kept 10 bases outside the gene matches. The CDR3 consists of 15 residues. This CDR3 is CASSEGWTGSYGYTF. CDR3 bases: TGTGCCAGCAGCGAGGGATGGACAGGCTCCTATGGCTACACCTTC.

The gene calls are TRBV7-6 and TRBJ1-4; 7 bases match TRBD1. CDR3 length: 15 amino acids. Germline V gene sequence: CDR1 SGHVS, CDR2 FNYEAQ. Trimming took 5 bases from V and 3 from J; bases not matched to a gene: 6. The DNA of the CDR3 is TGTGCCAGCAGCCCACAGGGGCAGTCTAATGAAAAACTGTTTTTT. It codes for CASSPQGQSNEKLFF.

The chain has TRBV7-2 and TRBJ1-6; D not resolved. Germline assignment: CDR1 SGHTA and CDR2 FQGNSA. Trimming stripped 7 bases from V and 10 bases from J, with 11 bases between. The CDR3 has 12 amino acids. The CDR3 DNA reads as TGTGCCAGCACCCACCCGCAGTCACCCCTCCACTTT. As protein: CASTHPQSPLHF.

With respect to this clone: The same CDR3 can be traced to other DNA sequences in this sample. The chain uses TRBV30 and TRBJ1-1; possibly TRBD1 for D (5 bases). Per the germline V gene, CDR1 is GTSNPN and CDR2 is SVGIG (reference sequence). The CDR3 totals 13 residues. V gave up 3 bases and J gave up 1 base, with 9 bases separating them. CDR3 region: CAWSPGQNTEAFF. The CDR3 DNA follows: TGTGCCTGGAGCCCAGGACAGAACACTGAAGCTTTCTTT.